The 6 T cell receptor beta chains below were found in one sample sequenced in a study of OX40 agonist ivuxolimab in advanced cancers. Produced via immunoSEQ multiplex PCR; TCRdb's table is partial and in-frame only. The sample includes 65,000 to 100,000 clones, 85% to 90% seen only once; the top ten take about 0.78%. The starting material was CD4+ or CD8+ T cells sorted from blood, obtained in a trial of the OX40 agonist ivuxolimab. These receptors all come from an adult with an advanced solid tumor such as melanoma, head and neck, liver or kidney cancer.

This rearrangement joins TRBV28 to TRBJ2-1; 11 nucleotides line up with TRBD2. Germline CDR1 is MDHEN and CDR2 is SYDVKM. V lost 5 bases to trimming and J lost 6 bases; unmatched junction nucleotides: 6. The CDR3 is made up of 15 amino acids. CDR3 nucleotide sequence: TGTGCCAGCAGTCCTAGCGGGAGGCTAATCAATGAGCAGTTCTTC. It is translated as CASSPSGRLINEQFF.

The sample holds one count of this clone. This chain connects TRBV7-2 to TRBJ2-7, with D perhaps TRBD1 or TRBD2 (6 bases each). Deletions cut 1 base from V and 3 bases from J, with 10 bases between. Germline V gene lookup returns CDR1 SGHTA and CDR2 FQGNSA. There are 14 residues in the CDR3. CDR3 in DNA: TGTGCCAGCAGCTTAGACGGGGGCCTCTACGAGCAGTACTTC. Translation gives CASSLDGGLYEQYF.

The rearrangement uses TRBV7-2 and TRBJ2-1; 8 positions match TRBD2. The ends lost 5 bases at V and 1 base at J; junction bases unmatched: 16. In germline, CDR1 is SGHTA, CDR2 FQGNSA. The CDR3 length is 19 residues. The CDR3 spells CASSPRSGGTRPSYNEQFF. DNA of the CDR3: TGTGCCAGCAGCCCTCGGAGCGGGGGTACCCGACCGTCCTACAATGAGCAGTTCTTC.

The chain recombines TRBV7-2 with TRBJ1-3; D is ambiguous. Germline-derived CDR1 and CDR2 are SGHTA and FQGNSA. CDR3 length: 18 residues. Trimming removed 1 base from V and 0 bases from J, with 16 bases in between. The CDR3 reads CASSLGVVGSSSGNTIYF. The CDR3 DNA is TGTGCCAGCAGCTTAGGAGTTGTCGGATCTAGCTCTGGAAACACCATATATTTT. Full variable domain (rest looked up from reference TRBV7-2 and TRBJ1-3): GAGVSQSPSNKVTEKGKDVELRCDPISGHTALYWYRQSLGQGLEFLIYFQGNSAPDKSGLPSDRFSAERTGGSVSTLTIQRTQQEDSAVYLCASSLGVVGSSSGNTIYFGEGSWLTVV.

The rearrangement links TRBV18 to TRBJ2-7; TRBD2 agrees at 10 bases. CDR1 and CDR2 (germline): KGHSH, LQKENI. This CDR3 has 16 residues. The V and J ends lost 2 bases and 0 bases, in that order; junction bases with no gene match: 4. The CDR3, as DNA: TGTGCCAGCTCACCAGGGGCTAGCGGGAGCTCCTACGAGCAGTACTTC. It translates to CASSPGASGSSYEQYF.

This chain uses TRBV11-2 with TRBJ2-1, with 9 bases fitting TRBD2. Germline CDR1 reads SGHAT; CDR2 reads FQNNGV. The CDR3 is 15 amino acids. V dropped 5 bases and J dropped 9; count of bases not matched to a gene: 11. The CDR3 sequence is CASSPGGGRATEQFF. As DNA, the CDR3 is TGTGCCAGCAGCCCGGGGGGCGGGAGGGCCACTGAGCAGTTCTTC. Full variable domain (rest looked up from reference TRBV11-2 and TRBJ2-1): EAGVAQSPRYKIIEKRQSVAFWCNPISGHATLYWYQQILGQGPKLLIQFQNNGVVDDSQLPKDRFSAERLKGVDSTLKIQPAKLEDSAVYLCASSPGGGRATEQFFGPGTRLTVL.